These 23 T cell receptor beta chains originate from one sample sequenced in a study of cytomegalovirus exposure and HLA in healthy donors. PCR used 60 Vbeta primers and 13 Jbeta primers. The protocol was immunoSEQ multiplex PCR, while the TCRdb copy is restricted to in-frame clones and leaves out a portion. The sample has about 100,000 clones, less than 80% seen once. The sample was PBMCs. The source of these receptors is a young man in good health and CMV-seropositive.

The chain uses TRBV27 and TRBJ2-3, with D uncertain. With 6 bases removed from V and 0 bases from J, the gap between germline ends came to 16 bases. CDR1 is MNHEY and CDR2 is SMNVEV in the germline V gene (reference sequence). The CDR3 is made up of 16 amino acids. CDR3 bases: TGTGCCAGCAGCTTAGATACCGGTCCTAGCACAGATACGCAGTATTTT. This sequence encodes CASSLDTGPSTDTQYF.

This clone was picked up a small number of times. This chain joins TRBV5-1 and TRBJ2-7; TRBD1 matches at 9 bases. Trimming removed 4 bases from V and 6 bases from J; junction bases left unmatched: 11. Germline V lookup: CDR1 SGHRS, CDR2 YFSETQ. The CDR3 totals 15 residues. The CDR3 is CASSPTGTGFAEQYF. DNA of the CDR3: TGCGCCAGCAGCCCAACCGGGACAGGGTTTGCCGAGCAGTACTTC.

CDR3 amino acids: CASSPYDRVQETQYF. Written as DNA, the CDR3 is TGTGCCAGCAGTCCCTACGACAGGGTTCAAGAGACCCAGTACTTC. The rearrangement joins TRBV2 to TRBJ2-5; 7 bases match TRBD1. Trimming at V came to 5 bases and at J to 2 bases, leaving 8 bases not matched to a gene. There are 15 residues in the CDR3. Germline V CDR1 and CDR2: SNHLY, FYNNEI.

This clone was counted a few times. This chain joins TRBV28 and TRBJ2-5; tentatively, D is TRBD1 (5 bases). The V gene's germline CDR1 is MDHEN and CDR2 SYDVKM. This CDR3 has 12 residues. Trimming removed 7 bases at V and 5 bases at J, with 11 bases between. CDR3 DNA sequence: TGTGCCAGCACAAGGGGAATCGAGACCCAGTACTTC. This translates into CASTRGIETQYF.

The genes are TRBV6-5 and TRBJ2-7; D gene ambiguous. The germline V gene encodes CDR1 MNHEY and CDR2 SVGAGI. With 7 bases removed from V and 4 bases from J, the gap between germline ends came to 14 bases. CDR3 length: 13 amino acids. Here the CDR3 reads CASKNSLLYEQYF. The CDR3 DNA is TGTGCCAGCAAGAACAGTCTACTTTACGAGCAGTACTTC.

The J gene is TRBJ1-6, the V gene TRBV7-2; 7 bases map to TRBD1. This CDR3 is 13 amino acids long. Germline assignment: CDR1 SGHTA and CDR2 FQGNSA. The trim removed 6 bases at V and 8 bases at J, leaving 4 bases unmatched. CDR3 in DNA: TGTGCCAGCAGGATAACAGGGGATTCACCCCTCCACTTT. This sequence encodes CASRITGDSPLHF. Full variable domain (outside the CDR3, taken from reference TRBV7-2 and TRBJ1-6): GAGVSQSPSNKVTEKGKDVELRCDPISGHTALYWYRQSLGQGLEFLIYFQGNSAPDKSGLPSDRFSAERTGGSVSTLTIQRTQQEDSAVYLCASRITGDSPLHFGNGTRLTVT.

This clone was found a few times. This chain joins TRBV18 and TRBJ1-2, with 7 positions matching TRBD1. V was clipped by 3 bases and J by 6 bases; unmatched bases: 13. CDR1 and CDR2 from the germline V gene are KGHSH and LQKENI. The CDR3 has 16 amino acids. CDR3 protein: CASSPNLRDSGHGYTF. The CDR3 bases are TGTGCCAGCTCACCGAATCTTCGGGACAGCGGTCATGGCTACACCTTC. Drawing the rest from reference TRBV18 and TRBJ1-2, the complete variable domain is NAGVMQNPRHLVRRRGQEARLRCSPMKGHSHVYWYRQLPEEGLKFMVYLQKENIIDESGMPKERFSAEFPKEGPSILRIQQVVRGDSAAYFCASSPNLRDSGHGYTFGSGTRLTVV.

This chain joins TRBV5-4 and TRBJ2-1; TRBD2 aligns across 10 bases. The CDR3 is 16 residues long. Per the germline V gene, CDR1 is SGHNT and CDR2 is YYREEE (reference sequence). The trim removed 4 bases at V and 6 bases at J, leaving 10 bases unmatched. The CDR3 is CASSQTGVAGGNEQFF. In DNA, the CDR3 is TGTGCCAGCAGCCAGACCGGAGTAGCGGGGGGCAATGAGCAGTTCTTC.

The chain uses TRBV5-6 and TRBJ1-6; 8 nucleotides align to TRBD1. The V and J ends lost 5 bases and 6 bases, in that order; junction bases with no gene match: 10. This CDR3 comprises 16 residues. Germline CDR1 and CDR2: SGHDT and YYEEEE. The DNA of the CDR3 is TGTGCCAGCAGTTATTCAGGGGGCTCCAGTAATTCACCCCTCCACTTT. It translates to CASSYSGGSSNSPLHF.

CDR3 amino acids: CASSLDRGSGTEAFF. As DNA, the CDR3 is TGTGCCAGCAGTTTGGACAGGGGAAGTGGCACTGAAGCTTTCTTT. The V gene is TRBV11-2, the J gene TRBJ1-1; 9 bases are shared with TRBD1. The germline gives CDR1 SGHAT, CDR2 FQNNGV. With V trimmed by 6 bases and J by 4 bases, 9 bases remained unmatched. The CDR3 runs 15 residues.

V is TRBV2 and J is TRBJ2-1; 12 bases map to TRBD2. This CDR3 region has 16 residues. V shed 6 bases and J 10 bases; nucleotides not matched to a gene: 13. Germline values: CDR1 SNHLY, CDR2 FYNNEI. The CDR3 coding sequence is TGTGCCAGCAGGAAAGGGACTAGCGGGCAGTTTGGCGAGCAGTTCTTC. Protein sequence: CASRKGTSGQFGEQFF.

The rearrangement links TRBV11-2 to TRBJ2-5; no clear D. The CDR3 covers 12 residues. Germline CDR1 reads SGHAT; CDR2 reads FQNNGV. V lost 5 bases and J lost 4, with 8 bases in between. CDR3 nucleotides: TGTGCCAGCAGCGGGCTTTCAGAGACCCAGTACTTC. This translates into CASSGLSETQYF. Using reference TRBV11-2 and TRBJ2-5 for the parts outside the CDR3, the full variable domain is EAGVAQSPRYKIIEKRQSVAFWCNPISGHATLYWYQQILGQGPKLLIQFQNNGVVDDSQLPKDRFSAERLKGVDSTLKIQPAKLEDSAVYLCASSGLSETQYFGPGTRLLVL.

The V call is TRBV7-2, the J call TRBJ1-6; possibly TRBD1 for D (6 bases). There are 14 residues in the CDR3. From germline, CDR1 is SGHTA and CDR2 FQGNSA. V was pared by 5 bases and J by 14 bases, with 19 bases between. The CDR3 DNA follows: TGTGCCAGCAGCAGGGGGGGGGCGATCCTCACCCTCCACTTT. Translating it yields CASSRGGAILTLHF.

The V gene is TRBV7-2, the J gene TRBJ2-7; TRBD1 is a possible D gene (6 bases). Trimming removed 0 bases at V and 5 bases at J, with 8 bases between. The length of the CDR3 is 13 residues. Germline loops: CDR1 SGHTA, CDR2 FQGNSA. The CDR3 sequence is CASSLAGHNEQYF. DNA of the CDR3: TGTGCCAGCAGCTTAGCGGGACATAACGAGCAGTACTTC.

The chain couples TRBV6-1 to TRBJ1-2; the match to TRBD1 covers 10 bases. Per germline, CDR1 MNHNS and CDR2 SASEGT. The CDR3 extends over 13 amino acids. The J segment lost 8 bases and the V segment lost 6 bases, leaving 6 bases of the junction unmatched. DNA of the CDR3: TGTGCCAGCAGGGGACAGGGGACGGGAGGCTACACCTTC. Translating it yields CASRGQGTGGYTF.

The count of this clone is one. CDR3 protein: CASSWGTGVDNEQFF. CDR3 nucleotide sequence: TGTGCCAGCAGCTGGGGGACAGGGGTGGACAATGAGCAGTTCTTC. This sequence joins TRBV27 and TRBJ2-1, with 10 bases matching TRBD1. The germline gives CDR1 MNHEY, CDR2 SMNVEV (reference sequence). This CDR3 spans 15 amino acids. V lost 6 bases to trimming and J lost 5 bases; unmatched junction nucleotides: 7.

The genes are TRBV21-1 and TRBJ2-5; TRBD1, the D gene given by the table, was not confirmed from the DNA. The J call is uncertain, as TRBJ2-7 better fits the DNA end. TRBV21-1 constitutes a pseudogene. The CDR3 has 15 amino acids. CDR3 nucleotides: TGTGCCAGCAGCAACGCCGGGACAGGGGAGGACGAGCAGTACTTC. Its protein product is CASSNAGTGEDEQYF.

The V gene is TRBV7-9, the J gene TRBJ1-1; TRBD1 is a possible D gene (5 bases). This CDR3 region has 13 residues. Trimming removed 2 bases at V and 7 bases at J, with 11 bases between. Germline CDR1 is SEHNR and CDR2 is FQNEAQ (reference sequence). CDR3 nucleotides: TGTGCCAGCAGCTTACGGCAGGGAGGTGAAGCTTTCTTT. It is translated as CASSLRQGGEAFF.

The chain recombines TRBV7-9 with TRBJ1-3; no reliable D call. This CDR3 is built from 14 residues. Germline V gene lookup returns CDR1 SEHNR and CDR2 FQNEAQ (reference sequence). V was shortened by 9 bases and J by 4 bases, with 16 bases between the two germline ends. The CDR3 region has the DNA TGTGCCAGTAAGAGGACTGCGACCGGAAACACCATATATTTT. It encodes CASKRTATGNTIYF.

CDR3 protein: CASSGVGGNQETQYF. The CDR3 bases are TGTGCCAGCAGTGGGGTTGGGGGGAACCAAGAGACCCAGTACTTC. This rearrangement joins TRBV2 to TRBJ2-5; D is perhaps TRBD2 (6 bases). CDR3 size: 15 residues. V was clipped by 4 bases and J by 0 bases, with 12 bases between them. Germline V gives CDR1 SNHLY, CDR2 FYNNEI. The whole variable domain, remainder taken from reference TRBV2 and TRBJ2-5, is EPEVTQTPSHQVTQMGQEVILRCVPISNHLYFYWYRQILGQKVEFLVSFYNNEISEKSEIFDDQFSVERPDGSNFTLKIRSTKLEDSAMYFCASSGVGGNQETQYFGPGTRLLVL.

This clone was recorded a few times. The chain couples TRBV5-1 to TRBJ2-5, with D perhaps TRBD1 (5 bases). This CDR3 is built from 12 residues. Trimming took off 0 bases at V and 9 bases at J, with 9 bases between the two ends. CDR1 and CDR2 (germline): SGHRS, YFSETQ. The CDR3 DNA reads TGCGCCAGCAGCTTGGACCAGGGTGCCCAGTACTTC. It encodes CASSLDQGAQYF.

The V call is TRBV18, the J call TRBJ1-2; D not certain. The CDR3 length is 12 residues. In germline, CDR1 is KGHSH, CDR2 LQKENI. V was trimmed by 2 bases and J by 8 bases, leaving 9 bases between them. The CDR3 bases are TGTGCCAGCTCACCAGGAGACGGCGGCTACACCTTC. Its protein product is CASSPGDGGYTF.

The rearrangement joins TRBV5-1 to TRBJ2-2; TRBD2 agrees at 7 bases. CDR3 length: 16 amino acids. The V segment lost 5 bases and the J segment 1 base; nucleotides outside the gene matches: 8. Looked up from germline, CDR1 is SGHRS and CDR2 is YFSETQ. CDR3 nucleotides: TGCGCCAGCAGTCCTTCCCCGGGGGGGAACACCGGGGAGCTGTTTTTT. This gives the protein CASSPSPGGNTGELFF.